Listed below are T cell receptor beta chains from one sample, sequenced in a study of T cell changes during pregnancy in multiple sclerosis. The repertoire was sequenced with immunoSEQ multiplex PCR; TCRdb's copy has only in-frame clones and lacks some. The sample has 85,000 to 100,000 clones, around 92% seen once. The sample in question was peripheral blood, obtained in the first trimester of pregnancy. The source is a female donor with multiple sclerosis, enrolled in a pregnancy study. CDR3s include the opening cysteine and the closing phenylalanine or tryptophan. The order of the fields is V gene, D gene, J gene, clone size, CDR3 DNA, CDR3 protein. The D gene is left open where the match is weak. Some rows have no size entry. The others give once, few or many, or a class for an expanded clone.

>TRBV5-6|TRBD1|TRBJ1-2|.
TGTGCCAGCAGCTTGGCCGACAGGGCTGCCTATGGCTACACCTTC
CASSLADRAAYGYTF
>TRBV7-2|TRBD1|TRBJ1-2|.
TGTGCCAGCAGCTTAGGGGACAGGGGGCCGGGCTACACCTTC
CASSLGDRGPGYTF
>TRBV11-3|TRBD2|TRBJ2-1|.
TGTGCCAGCAGCTTAGATAACCTAGCGGGAGGGGGTGAGCAGTTCTTC
CASSLDNLAGGGEQFF
>TRBV10-3|TRBD2|TRBJ2-1|few
TGTGCCATCAGACTAGCGGGAGCAGATGAGCAGTTCTTC
CAIRLAGADEQFF
>TRBV27|TRBD1|TRBJ1-2|.
TGTGCCAGCACGGGACAGGGGATAGATGGCTACACCTTC
CASTGQGIDGYTF
>TRBV9|TRBD2|TRBJ2-5|.
TGTGCCAGCGGCGGGACTAGCGGGAGGGCTCGAGAGACCCAGTACTTC
CASGGTSGRARETQYF
>TRBV11-2|.|TRBJ2-7|.
TGTGCCAGCAGATACGGGACCTACGAGCAGTACTTC
CASRYGTYEQYF
>TRBV28|.|TRBJ2-1|.
TGTGCCAGCAGTCTGTCTCTTCCCACTGGTGAGCAGTTCTTC
CASSLSLPTGEQFF
>TRBV2|.|TRBJ2-7|.
TGTGCCAGCAGTGATGGTCGGTACGAGCAGTACTTC
CASSDGRYEQYF
>TRBV7-2|.|TRBJ1-1|.
TGTGCCAGCAGCTTAAGCGTGAACACTGAAGCTTTCTTT
CASSLSVNTEAFF
>TRBV18|TRBD1|TRBJ2-2|.
TGTGCCAGCTCTACGGGACAGATGAACACCGGGGAGCTGTTTTTT
CASSTGQMNTGELFF
>TRBV4-3|TRBD2|TRBJ2-1|.
TGCGCCAGCAGCCAAGTCCGACTAGCGGGAGGGCCCTACAATGAGCAGTTCTTC
CASSQVRLAGGPYNEQFF
>TRBV9|TRBD2|TRBJ2-1|.
TGTGCCAGCAGCGTAGGGGGGACTAGCGGGCACCTCAATGAGCAGTTCTTC
CASSVGGTSGHLNEQFF
>TRBV11-2|TRBD1|TRBJ2-7|.
TGTGCCAGCAGCTTAGGGGACAGCTACGAGCAGTACTTC
CASSLGDSYEQYF
>TRBV7-6|TRBD2|TRBJ2-3|.
TGTGCCAGCAGCTGGGGGGGAGCAGATACGCAGTATTTT
CASSWGGADTQYF
>TRBV6-5|TRBD1|TRBJ2-7|.
TGTGCCAGCAAGGCGGGTACAGGGGGTTACGAGCAGTACTTC
CASKAGTGGYEQYF
>TRBV30|TRBD1|TRBJ2-3|.
TGTGCCTGGAGTGTACTCCTGGGACAGGGAGACACAGATACGCAGTATTTT
CAWSVLLGQGDTDTQYF
>TRBV6-5|TRBD1|TRBJ2-5|.
TGTGCCAGCAGTTACCGACAGGGGTACCAAGAGACCCAGTACTTC
CASSYRQGYQETQYF
>TRBV4-2|TRBD2|TRBJ2-1|.
TGTGCCAGCAGCCAGTCGCCTAGCGGACCCTACAATGAGCAGTTCTTC
CASSQSPSGPYNEQFF
>TRBV2|TRBD1|TRBJ2-7|.
TGTGCCGCAATGGCAGGGGGTGGCTACGAGCAGTACTTC
CAAMAGGGYEQYF
>TRBV25-1|TRBD1|TRBJ2-2|.
TGTGCCAGCAGAAGGACAGGGGGCCTCCACACCGGGGAGCTGTTTTTT
CASRRTGGLHTGELFF
>TRBV7-2|TRBD2|TRBJ2-2|.
TGTGCCAGCAGTCTCAGGGATAGCGGGAGACGCACCGGGGAGCTGTTTTTT
CASSLRDSGRRTGELFF
>TRBV19|.|TRBJ1-1|.
TGTGCCAGTAGTGTCAGGGTAGGCGAAGAAGCTTTCTTT
CASSVRVGEEAFF
>TRBV7-9|.|TRBJ2-7|.
TGTGCCAGCAGCCACGGGACACTTGATGAGTACTTC
CASSHGTLDEYF
>TRBV2|.|TRBJ2-3|.
TGTGCCAGCAGTCTGGACAGATTCTCTGATACGCAGTATTTT
CASSLDRFSDTQYF
>TRBV6-4|.|TRBJ1-1|.
TGTGCCAGCAGTGAGAGAGAGAACACTGAAGCTTTCTTT
CASSERENTEAFF